The 28 T cell receptor beta chains reported below all come from one sample, sequenced in a study of blood T cell repertoires in COVID-19. Data came from immunoSEQ multiplex PCR; TCRdb stores just in-frame clones and leaves some out. Found here are around 46,000 clones, more than 85% of them singletons; the top ten hold less than 5.5%. The source material was peripheral blood. These receptors all stem from a middle-aged man with active COVID-19.

This clone was picked up one time. V is TRBV5-4 and J is TRBJ1-1, with 9 bases identical to TRBD1. This CDR3 has 16 amino acids. Germline assignment: CDR1 SGHNT and CDR2 YYREEE (reference sequence). V shed 6 bases and J 1 base; nucleotides not matched to a gene: 10. CDR3 sequence: CASTPRQGEWNTEAFF. CDR3 DNA sequence: TGTGCCAGCACCCCCCGACAGGGGGAATGGAACACTGAAGCTTTCTTT.

The chain recombines TRBV30 with TRBJ1-4; D is perhaps TRBD1 (6 bases). The germline V gene encodes CDR1 GTSNPN and CDR2 SVGIG (reference sequence). V was clipped by 4 bases and J by 3 bases, with 6 bases between them. The CDR3 loop spans 12 amino acids. For the CDR3, the DNA is TGTGCCTGGACAGGGGCTAATGAAAAACTGTTTTTT. It translates to CAWTGANEKLFF.

V is TRBV10-3 and J is TRBJ1-1; 8 nucleotides align to TRBD1. V gave up 9 bases and J gave up 1 base; unmatched junction bases: 10. This CDR3 is built from 15 residues. Per germline, CDR1 ENHRY and CDR2 SYGVKD. CDR3 DNA sequence: TGTGCCATTTTTGCAGGGGGCTCTGGGAACACTGAAGCTTTCTTT. Amino acid sequence: CAIFAGGSGNTEAFF.

The chain has TRBV4-1 and TRBJ2-5, with a tentative D call TRBD2 (5 bases). V lost 8 bases to trimming and J lost 1 base, with 11 bases between them. The CDR3 sequence is 13 residues long. From germline, CDR1 is MGHRA and CDR2 YSYEKL. CDR3 nucleotides: TGCGCCAGCGGGAGTGGAATCCAAGAGACCCAGTACTTC. Encoded protein: CASGSGIQETQYF.

V usage is TRBV6-1 and J usage is TRBJ1-5; TRBD1 might be the D (5 bases). The CDR3 runs to 16 residues. V lost 4 bases, J lost 0 bases, and 13 bases lay in between. Looked up from germline, CDR1 is MNHNS and CDR2 is SASEGT. CDR3 amino acids: CASSVVRAYSNQPQHF. CDR3 nucleotide sequence: TGTGCCAGCAGTGTGGTCAGGGCGTATAGCAATCAGCCCCAGCATTTT.

The chain links TRBV14 to TRBJ1-3, with TRBD1 matching 12 bases. Per germline, CDR1 SGHDN and CDR2 FVKESK. V lost 1 base and J lost 4; bases outside the gene matches: 5. The length of the CDR3 is 17 residues. Here the CDR3 DNA reads TGTGCCAGCAGCCAAGGGGACAGGGGGCGTCGAGGAAACACCATATATTTT. Encoded protein: CASSQGDRGRRGNTIYF.

The V gene is TRBV6-5, the J gene TRBJ2-2, with a possible D match to TRBD1 (5 bases). Germline values: CDR1 MNHEY, CDR2 SVGAGI. There are 13 residues in the CDR3. Trimming pared 10 bases from V and 4 bases from J, leaving 13 bases between. The CDR3 reads CATEQGSTGELFF. The CDR3 DNA sequence: TGTGCCACCGAGCAGGGATCCACCGGGGAGCTGTTTTTT.

The chain couples TRBV28 to TRBJ2-7; no clear D. The germline CDR1 and CDR2 sequences are MDHEN and SYDVKM. The CDR3 totals 11 residues. The V end lost 6 bases, the J end lost 2 bases, and 5 bases lay between the germline ends. The CDR3 spells CASSLAYEQYF. In DNA, the CDR3 is TGTGCCAGCAGCCTTGCCTACGAGCAGTACTTC.

The chain carries TRBV9 and TRBJ2-7; possible D gene TRBD2, 6 bases. The CDR3 is made up of 16 amino acids. The germline V gene has CDR1 SGDLS and CDR2 YYNGEE. Between the trimmed V and J ends, which lost 4 bases and 2 bases, there was a span of 19 bases. CDR3 sequence (DNA): TGTGCCAGCAGCACTAGGGGAAGCGGGCTTCCCTACGAGCAGTACTTC. This translates into CASSTRGSGLPYEQYF.

V and J are TRBV27 and TRBJ2-3; no reliable D call. In germline, CDR1 is MNHEY, CDR2 SMNVEV (reference sequence). The CDR3 loop spans 12 amino acids. Deletions cut 6 bases from V and 0 bases from J, with 4 bases between. The CDR3 loop is CASSPSTDTQYF. CDR3 DNA sequence: TGTGCCAGCAGCCCTAGCACAGATACGCAGTATTTT.

This clone was recorded only once. The gene calls are TRBV12-3 or TRBV12-4 and TRBJ2-2; D unresolved. Trimming pared 4 bases from V and 7 bases from J, leaving 10 bases between. The CDR3 spans 13 residues. The CDR3 loop reads CASSSQVFGELFF. The CDR3 region has the DNA TGTGCCAGCAGTTCGCAGGTTTTCGGGGAGCTGTTTTTT.

The genes are TRBV24-1 and TRBJ2-3, with D possibly being TRBD2 (6 bases). V lost 3 bases to trimming and J lost 6 bases, with 15 bases between them. Germline V gene data show CDR1 as KGHDR and CDR2 as SFDVKD. CDR3 length: 15 amino acids. The CDR3 loop is CATSDTSRRVDTQYF. DNA for the CDR3: TGTGCCACCAGTGATACTAGCCGACGTGTGGATACGCAGTATTTT.

This chain joins TRBV2 and TRBJ1-1; TRBD1 is a possible D gene (6 bases). CDR1 and CDR2 from the germline V gene are SNHLY and FYNNEI. The length of the CDR3 is 13 residues. The germline V and J ends were trimmed by 7 bases and 0 bases, with 9 bases remaining between them. CDR3 protein: CASNAGVNTEAFF. CDR3 nucleotides: TGTGCCAGCAATGCAGGGGTGAACACTGAAGCTTTCTTT.

The V call is TRBV18, the J call TRBJ2-3; possible D gene TRBD1, 7 bases. With 6 bases removed from V and 9 bases from J, the gap between germline ends came to 22 bases. The CDR3 covers 15 residues. Germline V gene lookup returns CDR1 KGHSH and CDR2 LQKENI. This CDR3 reads CASSPEGARGQTQYF. CDR3 nucleotide sequence: TGTGCCAGCTCGCCGGAGGGGGCGAGGGGTCAGACGCAGTATTTT. The full variable domain, with the rest looked up from reference TRBV18 and TRBJ2-3, is NAGVMQNPRHLVRRRGQEARLRCSPMKGHSHVYWYRQLPEEGLKFMVYLQKENIIDESGMPKERFSAEFPKEGPSILRIQQVVRGDSAAYFCASSPEGARGQTQYFGPGTRLTVL.

This chain connects TRBV10-3 to TRBJ2-1; TRBD1 matches at 8 bases. Germline CDR1 and CDR2: ENHRY and SYGVKD. The ends lost 2 bases at V and 7 bases at J; junction bases unmatched: 7. CDR3 length equals 15 residues. The CDR3 protein is CAISEGQGQENEQFF. Written as DNA, the CDR3 is TGTGCCATCAGTGAGGGACAGGGACAGGAGAATGAGCAGTTCTTC.

This clone has a single count. V gene TRBV7-9 combines with J gene TRBJ1-4; TRBD1 matches at 10 bases. The CDR3 has 16 residues. V lost 5 bases, J lost 4 bases, and 7 bases stayed unmatched. Germline V lookup: CDR1 SEHNR, CDR2 FQNEAQ (reference sequence). The CDR3 spells CASSGRTGGINEKLFF. DNA for the CDR3: TGTGCCAGCAGCGGACGGACAGGGGGAATTAATGAAAAACTGTTTTTT.

V usage is TRBV30 and J usage is TRBJ1-2; D may be TRBD1 (6 bases). Looked up from germline, CDR1 is GTSNPN and CDR2 is SVGIG (reference sequence). Trimming took off 4 bases at V and 6 bases at J, with 12 bases between the two ends. The CDR3 contains 12 residues. The chain's CDR3 is CAWTPQGHGYTF. The CDR3 nucleotides read TGTGCCTGGACCCCACAGGGTCATGGCTACACCTTC. The full variable domain, its missing parts supplied by reference TRBV30 and TRBJ1-2, is SQTIHQWPATLVQPVGSPLSLECTVEGTSNPNLYWYRQAAGRGLQLLFYSVGIGQISSEVPQNLSASRPQDRQFILSSKKLLLSDSGFYLCAWTPQGHGYTFGSGTRLTVV.

The chain combines TRBV6-5 with TRBJ2-1; TRBD1 matches at 7 bases. Germline V CDR1 and CDR2: MNHEY, SVGAGI. V shed 6 bases and J 5 bases; nucleotides not matched to a gene: 1. This CDR3 region has 12 residues. The CDR3 here is CASRGQNNEQFF. CDR3 nucleotide sequence: TGTGCCAGCAGGGGACAGAACAATGAGCAGTTCTTC.

V is TRBV6-5 and J is TRBJ1-4; 9 bases are shared with TRBD1. CDR1 and CDR2 (germline): MNHEY, SVGAGI. The CDR3 totals 14 residues. V was clipped by 8 bases and J by 8 bases; unmatched bases: 9. The CDR3 DNA follows: TGTGCCAGCGGCTCCGGGACAGGGAACGAAAAACTGTTTTTT. Amino acids: CASGSGTGNEKLFF.

The genes are TRBV9 and TRBJ1-1; 7 bases map to TRBD1. There are 13 residues in the CDR3. Trimming at V came to 4 bases and at J to 4 bases, leaving 4 bases not matched to a gene. CDR1 SGDLS and CDR2 YYNGEE come from the germline V gene. The CDR3: CASSRQGGTEAFF. The CDR3 DNA reads as TGTGCCAGCAGCAGGCAGGGGGGCACTGAAGCTTTCTTT.

The chain couples TRBV7-9 to TRBJ1-2, with D uncertain. The germline V and J ends were trimmed by 4 bases and 6 bases, with 12 bases remaining between them. The CDR3 runs to 13 residues. Germline V lookup: CDR1 SEHNR, CDR2 FQNEAQ (reference sequence). The CDR3 loop reads CASSYGSRDGYTF. Here the CDR3 DNA reads TGTGCCAGCAGCTACGGGAGTCGTGATGGCTACACCTTC.

The chain has TRBV28 and TRBJ2-1; D perhaps matches TRBD1 (6 bases). The CDR3 runs to 14 residues. Trimming removed 4 bases from V and 4 bases from J, with 11 bases in between. Looked up from germline, CDR1 is MDHEN and CDR2 is SYDVKM. As DNA, the CDR3 is TGTGCCAGCAGTTCGACAGGAGATTACAATGAGCAGTTCTTC. It is translated as CASSSTGDYNEQFF.

The chain links TRBV28 to TRBJ1-1; tentatively, D is TRBD1 (5 bases). Trimming left V 2 bases short and J 0 bases short, with 19 bases between. There are 18 residues in the CDR3. The germline gives CDR1 MDHEN, CDR2 SYDVKM. The CDR3 bases are TGTGCCAGCAGTTTAGCGCGGACATTGGTCCCCATGAACACTGAAGCTTTCTTT. Protein sequence: CASSLARTLVPMNTEAFF.

This rearrangement joins TRBV4-2 to TRBJ1-5; 7 nucleotides match TRBD1. The junction had 12 bases not matched to a gene; V was cut back by 0 bases and J by 4 bases. CDR3 length equals 18 residues. Per germline, CDR1 LGHNA and CDR2 YNFKEQ. CDR3 DNA sequence: TGTGCCAGCAGCCAAGAAGGCGGCAGGGGGGAACTGAATCAGCCCCAGCATTTT. Translation: CASSQEGGRGELNQPQHF.

This rearrangement joins TRBV5-1 to TRBJ2-1, with D perhaps TRBD1 (6 bases). The CDR3 totals 15 residues. V lost 0 bases to trimming and J lost 6 bases, with 13 bases between them. CDR1 and CDR2 (germline): SGHRS, YFSETQ. Here the CDR3 DNA reads TGCGCCAGCAGCTTGGAACAGGGAAGGGCCAATGAGCAGTTCTTC. It translates to CASSLEQGRANEQFF.

The chain employs TRBV4-1 and TRBJ1-1, with 9 bases lining up with TRBD1. The CDR3 covers 16 residues. Trimming cost V 6 bases and J 3 bases; bases outside gene matches: 11. The germline V gene has CDR1 MGHRA and CDR2 YSYEKL. The CDR3 DNA follows: TGCGCCAGCAGAAGGACAGGGGTCTATGGAGACACTGAAGCTTTCTTT. It yields the protein CASRRTGVYGDTEAFF.

The CDR3 is CASRWTDNTEAFF. CDR3 DNA: TGTGCCAGTAGATGGACAGATAACACTGAAGCTTTCTTT. The chain combines TRBV19 with TRBJ1-1; D might be TRBD1 (6 bases). CDR1 LNHDA and CDR2 SQIVND come from the germline V gene (reference sequence). The germline V and J ends were trimmed by 6 bases and 2 bases, with 10 bases remaining between them. There are 13 residues in the CDR3.

This rearrangement joins TRBV9 to TRBJ2-7; 9 bases fit TRBD1. CDR1 is SGDLS, CDR2 YYNGEE, per germline. Unmatched junction bases numbered 10, after V lost 3 bases and J lost 6 bases. The CDR3 is made up of 15 amino acids. CDR3 coding DNA: TGTGCCAGCAGCGCAAGGGGACAGGGAAGGGGCGAGCAGTACTTC. It codes for CASSARGQGRGEQYF.